Presented here are 8 T cell receptor beta chains from one specimen sequenced in a study of cytomegalovirus exposure and HLA in healthy donors. Amplification used 60 Vbeta primers and 13 Jbeta primers. Produced via immunoSEQ multiplex PCR; TCRdb's table is partial and in-frame only. Of 85,000 to 110,000 clones detected, roughly three quarters appear once; the ten largest clones hold less than 5%. The specimen sequenced was PBMCs. Receptors originate from a man between 45 and 60 years old in good health and CMV-seropositive.

This clone was observed a handful of times. The rearrangement uses TRBV27 and TRBJ2-1, with 8 bases that match TRBD2. CDR3 length: 15 residues. Germline CDR1 MNHEY, CDR2 SMNVEV (reference sequence). V gave up 7 bases and J gave up 4 bases; unmatched junction bases: 9. CDR3 sequence: CASMGGTRGYNEQFF. CDR3 sequence (DNA): TGTGCCAGCATGGGCGGGACTAGGGGTTACAATGAGCAGTTCTTC.

This clone was counted a few times. This chain uses TRBV7-8 with TRBJ1-2; D might be TRBD1 (6 bases). The ends were cut back, 5 bases at V and 4 bases at J, with 11 bases in the middle. The CDR3 extends over 13 amino acids. From germline, CDR1 is SGHVS and CDR2 FQNEAQ. The CDR3 region has the DNA TGTGCCAGCAGCCGAACAGGGAGCTATGGCTACACCTTC. Its protein is CASSRTGSYGYTF.

This chain links TRBV18 with TRBJ2-1; possible D gene TRBD1, 5 bases. Germline V gene data show CDR1 as KGHSH and CDR2 as LQKENI. The CDR3 has 16 residues. The germline V and J ends were trimmed by 3 bases and 4 bases, with 16 bases remaining between them. CDR3 sequence reads: CASSPDPRTIYNEQFF. Here the CDR3 DNA reads TGTGCCAGCTCACCCGACCCTAGGACAATATACAATGAGCAGTTCTTC.

The sample holds a few counts of this clone. The chain recombines TRBV5-8 with TRBJ2-5, with TRBD1 matching 8 bases. Germline assignment: CDR1 SGHTS and CDR2 YDEGEE. Losses at the gene ends were 0 bases for V and 5 bases for J; bases not matched to a gene: 6. CDR3 size: 15 residues. This CDR3 reads CASSLAGRGQETQYF. The CDR3 coding sequence is TGTGCCAGCAGCTTGGCTGGCAGGGGGCAGGAGACCCAGTACTTC.

This rearrangement joins TRBV28 to TRBJ2-3; no clear D. Germline V CDR1 and CDR2: MDHEN, SYDVKM. Trimming took 5 bases from V and 2 from J, leaving 8 bases between them. This CDR3 is built from 13 residues. The CDR3 here is CASSPSDTDTQYF. The DNA for the CDR3 is TGTGCCAGCAGTCCATCAGACACAGATACGCAGTATTTT.

The chain employs TRBV27 and TRBJ2-1; 12 positions agree with TRBD2. The CDR3 loop spans 16 amino acids. The V segment lost 4 bases and the J segment 4 bases; nucleotides outside the gene matches: 5. From germline, CDR1 is MNHEY and CDR2 SMNVEV (reference sequence). CDR3 sequence (DNA): TGTGCCAGCAGTTCGTCTAGCGGGAGGGTTTACAATGAGCAGTTCTTC. It encodes CASSSSSGRVYNEQFF.

J is TRBJ2-1 and V is TRBV11-2; 9 bases align to TRBD2. Germline V gene lookup returns CDR1 SGHAT and CDR2 FQNNGV. V lost 0 bases and J lost 3; bases outside the gene matches: 12. This CDR3 is 19 amino acids long. The CDR3 protein is CASSLDVSGGQPRYNEQFF. In DNA, the CDR3 is TGTGCCAGCAGCTTAGATGTTAGCGGGGGACAACCCCGCTACAATGAGCAGTTCTTC.

The chain links TRBV27 to TRBJ2-3, with no clear D. The CDR3 runs 13 residues. CDR1 and CDR2 from the germline V gene are MNHEY and SMNVEV (reference sequence). V lost 7 bases to trimming and J lost 1 base, with 9 bases between them. The CDR3 DNA follows: TGTGCCAGCACAGGCTCGGGCACAGATACGCAGTATTTT. Its translation: CASTGSGTDTQYF.